The rows below give T cell receptor beta chains drawn from one sample of a study of cytomegalovirus exposure and HLA in healthy donors. Profiling relied on immunoSEQ multiplex PCR, and the TCRdb table lists in-frame clones only, not all of them. The sample carries 110,000 or so clones, approximately 86% recorded once. Sequencing used PBMCs. The receptors here all came from a man aged 18 to 29 in good health and CMV-seropositive. Both conserved end residues are part of each CDR3. The D gene is left open where the match is weak. Size is stated for part of the rows, as once, few or many counts, or as a class when the clone is expanded.

d_call	v_call	clone_size	j_call	cdr3_nt	cdr3_aa
.	TRBV29-1	.	TRBJ1-1	TGCAGCGTCTCTCTTAGACGGGGAAACACTGAAGCTTTCTTT	CSVSLRRGNTEAFF
TRBD1	TRBV27	.	TRBJ1-1	TGTGCCAGCAGTTTAAACAGGGGGGGGAACACTGAAGCTTTCTTT	CASSLNRGGNTEAFF
TRBD2	TRBV7-9	.	TRBJ2-3	TGTGCCAGCAGCCCTCTGCGGGGGAGCACAGATACGCAGTATTTT	CASSPLRGSTDTQYF
.	TRBV28	.	TRBJ1-4	TGTGCCAGCAGACTCACGGGAGTAGTGGAAAAACTGTTTTTT	CASRLTGVVEKLFF
TRBD1	TRBV4-2	.	TRBJ2-6	TGTGCCAGCAGCCAAGATCCCCGATATGCCGGGACAGGTCTCTCTGGGGCCAACGTCCTGACTTTC	CASSQDPRYAGTGLSGANVLTF
TRBD2	TRBV5-1	once	TRBJ2-2	TGCGCCAGCAGCTTGGGGGGACTAGCCCTAACGAACACCGGGGAGCTGTTTTTT	CASSLGGLALTNTGELFF
TRBD1	TRBV11-2	.	TRBJ2-7	TGTGCCAGCAGCTTTGACAGGGGGAGCGAGCAGTACTTC	CASSFDRGSEQYF
TRBD1	TRBV27	.	TRBJ1-5	TGTGCCAGCAGGGAAGGGGACAGGGACAATCAGCCCCAGCATTTT	CASREGDRDNQPQHF
.	TRBV2	.	TRBJ2-6	TGTGCCAGCAATCTGCACTCCACTGGGGCCAACGTCCTGACTTTC	CASNLHSTGANVLTF
TRBD1	TRBV6-5	.	TRBJ2-7	TGTGCCAGCAGTTACTCGGGCAGGGGGATCTACGAGCAGTACTTC	CASSYSGRGIYEQYF
.	TRBV27	.	TRBJ2-7	TGTGCCAGCACACAAAACCCCATGGCCTACGAGCAGTACTTC	CASTQNPMAYEQYF
TRBD1	TRBV2	.	TRBJ1-6	TGTGCCAGCAGTGAAGGGCCGGGACAGCCTTTAGGATCACCCCTCCACTTT	CASSEGPGQPLGSPLHF
.	TRBV5-1	.	TRBJ2-3	TGCGCCAGCAGCTTGACCCGGGGAAACACAGATACGCAGTATTTT	CASSLTRGNTDTQYF
TRBD1	TRBV6-5	few	TRBJ1-6	TGTGCCAGCTCAGACAGGGAGTTTAATTCACCCCTCCACTTT	CASSDREFNSPLHF
TRBD1	TRBV25-1	.	TRBJ1-4	TGTGCCAGCAGTCTGACAGGGGTTGAAAAACTGTTTTTT	CASSLTGVEKLFF
.	TRBV2	.	TRBJ2-6	TGTGCCAGCAGTGAACAGCCTCATGGGCCCTCTGGGGCCAACGTCCTGACTTTC	CASSEQPHGPSGANVLTF
.	TRBV23-1	.	TRBJ2-6	TGCGCCAGCAGCTGCCCGGGGCTGACTTTC	CASSCPGLTF
.	TRBV28	few	TRBJ1-2	TGTGCCAGCAGTACAGGGCAGTATGGCTACACCTTC	CASSTGQYGYTF
TRBD1	TRBV11-2	.	TRBJ1-2	TGTGCCAGCAGCTTAAGTCCATGGGACAGGGGCTATGGCTACACCTTC	CASSLSPWDRGYGYTF
TRBD2	TRBV27	once	TRBJ2-3	TGTGCCAGCAGTTTTTGGCGGGGGAATCGGAGCACAGATACGCAGTATTTT	CASSFWRGNRSTDTQYF
.	TRBV7-7	.	TRBJ2-1	TGTGCTAGCAGCCGGGGGGCTCCCTCCTACAATGAGCAGTTCTTC	CASSRGAPSYNEQFF
.	TRBV6-5	few	TRBJ1-5	TGTGCCAGCAGCCCTAACGGGGGTCAGCCCCAGCATTTT	CASSPNGGQPQHF
TRBD2	TRBV15	few	TRBJ2-5	TGTGCCACCAGCATCCAGCGGGAGGGCCCGGAGACCCAGTACTTC	CATSIQREGPETQYF
TRBD1	TRBV2	.	TRBJ2-2	TGTGCCAGCGCCCGGGACAGGGGGCCGAGCGGGGAGCTGTTTTTT	CASARDRGPSGELFF
.	TRBV19	few	TRBJ1-2	TGTGCCAGTAGTATAGATCTACGGGCCAGGGATACTAACTATGGCTACACCTTC	CASSIDLRARDTNYGYTF
TRBD1	TRBV5-6	.	TRBJ1-2	TGTGCCAGCAGCTTAGGGACAGGGGGTTATGGCTACACCTTC	CASSLGTGGYGYTF
TRBD1	TRBV18	.	TRBJ2-7	TGTGCCAGCTCACCATTGGGACAGGACTACGAGCAGTACTTC	CASSPLGQDYEQYF
.	TRBV5-6	.	TRBJ2-7	TGTGCCAGCAGCTTGGGAGGGGGTCTCCTCCACGAGCAGTACTTC	CASSLGGGLLHEQYF
.	TRBV18	.	TRBJ2-5	TGTGCCAGCTCACTCTCCCAAGAGACCCAGTACTTC	CASSLSQETQYF
.	TRBV18	.	TRBJ2-7	TGTGCCAGCTCACCATCGCAGGCCACCGCGACGGCCGAGCAGTACTTC	CASSPSQATATAEQYF
.	TRBV11-2	.	TRBJ2-3	TGTGCCAGCAGCCCCCGGGTTAGCGGCACAGATACGCAGTATTTT	CASSPRVSGTDTQYF
.	TRBV5-1	.	TRBJ2-3	TGCGCCAGCAGCTTGGGTCAACTTAGCACAGATACGCAGTATTTT	CASSLGQLSTDTQYF
TRBD2	TRBV10-1	.	TRBJ2-1	TGCGCCAGCAGTGAGTCGGAGCTAGCGGGGGCTAATGAGCAGTTCTTC	CASSESELAGANEQFF
.	TRBV6-1	.	TRBJ2-1	TGTGCCAGCACGGATTACCAGGACAGTGGGTTCTTC	CASTDYQDSGFF
.	TRBV5-6	.	TRBJ2-1	TGTGCCAGCAGCTTGAAAGCAGGGGTGTCCTACAATGAGCAGTTCTTC	CASSLKAGVSYNEQFF
TRBD1	TRBV9	.	TRBJ2-2	TGTGCCAGCAGCGTAGGTCCGGGACAGGGGGCCGGGGAGCTGTTTTTT	CASSVGPGQGAGELFF
.	TRBV6-6	.	TRBJ1-5	TGTGCCAGCAGTTCGCAGGGGCTGGGTCAGCCCCAGCATTTT	CASSSQGLGQPQHF
TRBD1	TRBV13	.	TRBJ1-1	TGTGCCAGCAGTAACCTCGGACAGGGTTTTCCTGAAGCTTTCTTT	CASSNLGQGFPEAFF
.	TRBV28	.	TRBJ1-2	TGTGCCAGCAACATCCAGCGGGGAAACTATGGCTACACCTTC	CASNIQRGNYGYTF
.	TRBV13	.	TRBJ2-1	TGTGCCAGCAGCTTACGGTCCCCCTACAATGAGCAGTTCTTC	CASSLRSPYNEQFF
.	TRBV18	.	TRBJ2-5	TGTGCCAGCTCACCAGATAGACTCCGGCGCCAAGAGACCCAGTACTTC	CASSPDRLRRQETQYF